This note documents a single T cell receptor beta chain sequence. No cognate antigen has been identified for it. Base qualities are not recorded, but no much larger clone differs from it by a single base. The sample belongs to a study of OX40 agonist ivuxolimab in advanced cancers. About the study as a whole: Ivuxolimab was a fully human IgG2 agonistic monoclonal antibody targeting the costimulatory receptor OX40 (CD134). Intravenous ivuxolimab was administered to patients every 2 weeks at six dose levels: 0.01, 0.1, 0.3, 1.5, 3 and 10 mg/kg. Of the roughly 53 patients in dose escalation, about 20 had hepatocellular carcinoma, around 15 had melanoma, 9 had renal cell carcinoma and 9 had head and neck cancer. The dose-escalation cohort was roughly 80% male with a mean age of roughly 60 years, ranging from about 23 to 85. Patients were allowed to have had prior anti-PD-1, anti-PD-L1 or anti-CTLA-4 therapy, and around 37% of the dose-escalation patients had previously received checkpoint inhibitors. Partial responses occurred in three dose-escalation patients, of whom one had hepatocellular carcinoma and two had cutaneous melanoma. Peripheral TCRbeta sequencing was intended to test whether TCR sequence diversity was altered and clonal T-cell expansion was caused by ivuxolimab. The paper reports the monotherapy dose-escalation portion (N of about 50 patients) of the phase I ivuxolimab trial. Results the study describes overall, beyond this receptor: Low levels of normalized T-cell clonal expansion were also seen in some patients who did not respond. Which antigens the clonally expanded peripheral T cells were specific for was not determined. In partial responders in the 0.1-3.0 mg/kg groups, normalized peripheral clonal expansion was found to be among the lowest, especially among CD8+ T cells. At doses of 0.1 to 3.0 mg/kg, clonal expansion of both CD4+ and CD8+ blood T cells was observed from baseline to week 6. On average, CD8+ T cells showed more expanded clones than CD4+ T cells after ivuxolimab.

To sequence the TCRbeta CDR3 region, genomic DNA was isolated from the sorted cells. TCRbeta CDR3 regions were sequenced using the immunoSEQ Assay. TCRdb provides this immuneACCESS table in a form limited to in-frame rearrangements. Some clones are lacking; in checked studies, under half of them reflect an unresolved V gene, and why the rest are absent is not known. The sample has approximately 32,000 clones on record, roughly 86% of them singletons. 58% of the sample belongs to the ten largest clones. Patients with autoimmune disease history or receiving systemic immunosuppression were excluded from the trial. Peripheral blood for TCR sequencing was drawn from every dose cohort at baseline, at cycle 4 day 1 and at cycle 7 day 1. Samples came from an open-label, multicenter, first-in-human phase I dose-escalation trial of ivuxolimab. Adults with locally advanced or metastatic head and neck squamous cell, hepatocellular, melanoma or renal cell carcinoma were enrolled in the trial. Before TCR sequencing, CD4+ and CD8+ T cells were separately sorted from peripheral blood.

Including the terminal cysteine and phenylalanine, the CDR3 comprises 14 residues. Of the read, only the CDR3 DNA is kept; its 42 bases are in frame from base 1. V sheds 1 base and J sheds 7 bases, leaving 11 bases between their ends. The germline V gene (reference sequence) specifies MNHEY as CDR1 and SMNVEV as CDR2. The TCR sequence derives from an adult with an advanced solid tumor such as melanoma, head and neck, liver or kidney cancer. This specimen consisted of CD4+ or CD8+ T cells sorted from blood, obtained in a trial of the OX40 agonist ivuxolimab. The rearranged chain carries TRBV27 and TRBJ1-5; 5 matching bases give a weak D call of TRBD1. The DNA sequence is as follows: TGTGCCAGCAGTTTATACGCAGGGAGGCAGCCCCAGCATTTT. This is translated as CASSLYAGRQPQHF.